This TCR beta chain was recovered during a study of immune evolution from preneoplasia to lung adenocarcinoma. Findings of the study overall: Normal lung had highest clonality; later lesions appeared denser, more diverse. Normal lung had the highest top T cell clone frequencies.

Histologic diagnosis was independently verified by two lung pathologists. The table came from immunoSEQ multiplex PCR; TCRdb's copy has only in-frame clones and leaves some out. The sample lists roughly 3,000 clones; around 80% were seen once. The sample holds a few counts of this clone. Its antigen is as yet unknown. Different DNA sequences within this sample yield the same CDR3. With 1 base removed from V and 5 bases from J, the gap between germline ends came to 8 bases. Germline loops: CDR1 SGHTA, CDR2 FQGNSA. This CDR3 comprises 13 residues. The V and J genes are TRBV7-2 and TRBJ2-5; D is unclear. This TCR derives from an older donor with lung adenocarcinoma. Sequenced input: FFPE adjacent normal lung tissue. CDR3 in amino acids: CASSLVVRETQYF. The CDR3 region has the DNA TGTGCCAGCAGCTTAGTAGTAAGGGAGACCCAGTACTTC.